The rows below give T cell receptor beta chains drawn from one sample of a study of control samples from healthy donors and cancer patients. The assay was immunoSEQ multiplex PCR, and TCRdb's table has in-frame clones only and misses some. This table holds over 100,000 clones, approximately 90% found once. What was sequenced was blood. These TCRs come from a woman in her forties or fifties in good health. The CDR3 runs from the conserved cysteine through the conserved F or W. The D gene is left open where the match is weak. Size tells how often a clone was seen (once, few, many) or the class of an expanded clone, and some rows leave it out.

j_call v_call clone_size d_call cdr3_nt cdr3_aa
TRBJ2-2 TRBV7-9 . . TGTGCCAGCAGCGCCGGACAGAACACCGGGGAGCTGTTTTTT CASSAGQNTGELFF
TRBJ2-5 TRBV5-6 . . TGTGCCAGCAGCTTGGCTCCAGGGGAAGAGACCCAGTACTTC CASSLAPGEETQYF
TRBJ2-2 TRBV7-3 . . TGTGCCAGCAGCTTAGATCCCGGGGAGCTGTTTTTT CASSLDPGELFF
TRBJ2-5 TRBV6-2/TRBV6-3 . TRBD2 TGTGCCAGCACCCCGACTAGCTCTCTAGGAGAGACCCAGTACTTC CASTPTSSLGETQYF
TRBJ2-7 TRBV25-1 . . TGTGCCAGCAGTGTTACATCCCACGGTTTCGCGTACTTC CASSVTSHGFAYF
TRBJ1-2 TRBV4-3 . . TGCGCCAGCAGCCAAGCGGCGGGTAACTATGGCTACACCTTC CASSQAAGNYGYTF
TRBJ1-6 TRBV28 . TRBD1 TGTGCCAGCAGTTTTCTAAGGACAGGCCTGAATTCACCCCTCCACTTT CASSFLRTGLNSPLHF
TRBJ1-4 TRBV5-5 . TRBD1 TGTGCCAGCAGCTCCCGACAGGGCGGTGAAAAACTGTTTTTT CASSSRQGGEKLFF
TRBJ2-3 TRBV19 . . TGTGCCAGTAGTTCGGGGGAGTATGCAGATACGCAGTATTTT CASSSGEYADTQYF
TRBJ2-2 TRBV5-1 . TRBD1 TGCGCCAGCAGCCCCGGGACAGCGAACACCGGGGAGCTGTTTTTT CASSPGTANTGELFF
TRBJ2-3 TRBV2 . . TGTGCCAGCAGTCGACTGGTCGTTGTCGCAGATACGCAGTATTTT CASSRLVVVADTQYF
TRBJ2-3 TRBV12-5 . . TGTGCTAGTGGTGGGTGGACAGATACGCAGTATTTT CASGGWTDTQYF
TRBJ1-3 TRBV4-3 . . TGCGCCAGCAGCCAAGCGCCGTACATTGGCAACACCATATATTTT CASSQAPYIGNTIYF
TRBJ1-6 TRBV19 few . TGTGCCAGCCTACGAACCTATAATTCACCCCTCCACTTT CASLRTYNSPLHF
TRBJ2-2 TRBV18 . TRBD2 TGTGCCAGCTCACCGGGACTATCCTCAGGAGGGGAGCTGTTTTTT CASSPGLSSGGELFF
TRBJ2-5 TRBV12-5 . . TGTGCTAGTGGTCCGAACAGAGGGACACTAACCGGGGAGACCCAGTACTTC CASGPNRGTLTGETQYF
TRBJ2-5 TRBV5-4 . . TGTGCCAGCAGCTTGGGGGGACCGGGTGGTACCCAGTACTTC CASSLGGPGGTQYF
TRBJ2-1 TRBV6-5 . TRBD2 TGTGCCAGCAACCAACTAGCGGGAGACGATGAGCAGTTCTTC CASNQLAGDDEQFF
TRBJ2-3 TRBV5-3 few . TGTGCCAGAAGCTTGAGGACCCGGACTAACGGCACAGATACGCAGTATTTT CARSLRTRTNGTDTQYF
TRBJ2-3 TRBV7-9 . TRBD2 TGTGCCAGCAGCTTAAATCGGGCTAGCGGGTTTATAAGCACAGATACGCAGTATTTT CASSLNRASGFISTDTQYF
TRBJ2-7 TRBV19 . . TGTGCCAGTAGTATAGTAACGAACCACGAGCAGTACTTC CASSIVTNHEQYF
TRBJ2-5 TRBV7-6 . . TGTGCCAGCAGCTTACCACTCCCAGGGACTGAGACCCAGTACTTC CASSLPLPGTETQYF
TRBJ1-1 TRBV27 . . TGTGCCAGCACCGATAAGGGGGGAGCGGACACTGAAGCTTTCTTT CASTDKGGADTEAFF
TRBJ1-5 TRBV2 . . TGTGCCAGCAGGATGGAGGTGAATCAGCCCCAGCATTTT CASRMEVNQPQHF
TRBJ2-1 TRBV27 . . TGTGCCAGCAGCTCAGCCTCCTACAATGAGCAGTTCTTC CASSSASYNEQFF
TRBJ2-1 TRBV19 . TRBD2 TGTGCCAGTAGTATTTGGACTAGCGGACTCAATGAGCAGTTCTTC CASSIWTSGLNEQFF
TRBJ2-1 TRBV7-7 . TRBD1 TGTGCCAGCAGCTTAGGGACAGGGGGAGATGAGCAGTTCTTC CASSLGTGGDEQFF
TRBJ1-4 TRBV5-1 . . TGCGCCAGCAGATTAGGTCAGGCAACTAATGAAAAACTGTTTTTT CASRLGQATNEKLFF
TRBJ2-1 TRBV28 . TRBD2 TGTGCCAGCAGTTTGGGACTAGCGGGGGACAATGAGCAGTTCTTC CASSLGLAGDNEQFF
TRBJ2-3 TRBV7-8 once . TGTGCCAGCAGCCGAGAAGGGCTAACAGATACGCAGTATTTT CASSREGLTDTQYF
TRBJ2-1 TRBV7-9 once . TGTGCCAGCAGCTTATCGGACAATGAGCAGTTCTTC CASSLSDNEQFF
TRBJ2-3 TRBV9 . . TGTGCCAGCAGCGTAGGAGGCTCACAGGATACGCAGTATTTT CASSVGGSQDTQYF
TRBJ2-4 TRBV7-9 . TRBD1 TGTGCCAGCAGCCCAATGGGACAGGGGGGATACATTCAGTACTTC CASSPMGQGGYIQYF
TRBJ1-1 TRBV19 . . TGTGCCAGTAGTATTGCGGGGTTGGGCACTGAAGCTTTCTTT CASSIAGLGTEAFF
TRBJ2-5 TRBV12-3/TRBV12-4 . TRBD1 TGTGCCAGCAGTCAGGGACAGAAAGAGACCCAGTACTTC CASSQGQKETQYF
TRBJ1-2 TRBV3-1/TRBV3-2 . . TGTGCCAGCGGGCCAGGGGTTGATGGCTACACCTTC CASGPGVDGYTF
TRBJ1-2 TRBV19 . . TGTGCCAGTAGTATAACTGGGACGCTCTATGGCTACACCTTC CASSITGTLYGYTF
TRBJ1-1 TRBV9 few . TGTGCCAGCAGCCCTCGGGGAGGGGTGGGCACTGAAGCTTTCTTT CASSPRGGVGTEAFF
TRBJ1-1 TRBV20-1 . . TGCAGTGCTAGTAGGGACACAGACACTGAAGCTTTCTTT CSASRDTDTEAFF
TRBJ1-1 TRBV9 . . TGTGCCAGCAGCGTAGGGGGGATCACTGAAGCTTTCTTT CASSVGGITEAFF
TRBJ1-2 TRBV6-5 . . TGTGCCACCACAGCGGGCGGGGGCAACTATGGCTACACCTTC CATTAGGGNYGYTF
TRBJ1-2 TRBV29-1 . . TGCAGCGTTGCCCAGGGTGGGGACTACACCTTC CSVAQGGDYTF
TRBJ1-1 TRBV29-1 once . TGCAGCGTTAGTGGGACACCATCGAACACTGAAGCTTTCTTT CSVSGTPSNTEAFF
TRBJ1-1 TRBV2 few TRBD1 TGTGCCAGCAGGCAAGCCGGGACAGGGGCCATGAACACTGAAGCTTTCTTT CASRQAGTGAMNTEAFF
TRBJ1-2 TRBV7-8 once . TGTGCCAGCAGCTTAGATCGCCGGACGGCCGAGGGTGGCTACACCTTC CASSLDRRTAEGGYTF